A selection of T cell receptor beta chains follows, all from one sample in a study of T cell responses to AZD1222 COVID-19 vaccine. The method was immunoSEQ multiplex PCR; TCRdb's version includes in-frame clones alone and lacks a portion of them. The data hold about 78,000 clones, with roughly 90% observed a single time. Sequencing was performed on peripheral blood, taken on day 0 of MenACWY control vaccination. All receptors come from an adult in good health. The CDR3 runs from the conserved cysteine through the conserved F or W. A D gene is named only where the DNA matches it firmly. Where a row states a size, it is once, few, many or the class of an expanded clone; other rows omit it.

d_gene	v_gene	j_gene	len	abundance	CDR3aa	CDR3nt
-	TRBV18	TRBJ2-7	13	-	CASSPVRSYEQYF	TGTGCCAGCTCACCTGTTAGATCCTACGAGCAGTACTTC
TRBD2	TRBV6-5	TRBJ2-7	16	-	CASSYEGGLGSYEQYF	TGTGCCAGCAGTTACGAGGGAGGGCTTGGGTCCTACGAGCAGTACTTC
-	TRBV28	TRBJ2-7	11	-	CASSDNYEQYF	TGTGCCAGCAGTGATAACTACGAGCAGTACTTC
-	TRBV7-2	TRBJ1-4	15	once	CASSQGGATNEKLFF	TGTGCCAGCAGCCAGGGCGGGGCAACTAATGAAAAACTGTTTTTT
TRBD1	TRBV6-5	TRBJ1-3	15	-	CASRDTGGFGNTIYF	TGTGCCAGCAGAGATACAGGGGGCTTTGGAAACACCATATATTTT
TRBD1	TRBV27	TRBJ1-3	15	-	CASRRQGSSGNTIYF	TGTGCCAGCAGGAGACAGGGTAGCTCTGGAAACACCATATATTTT
-	TRBV12-3/TRBV12-4	TRBJ2-7	12	-	CASGLDPYEQYF	TGTGCCAGCGGACTGGACCCCTACGAGCAGTACTTC
-	TRBV10-3	TRBJ2-7	14	-	CAISEGDGKNEQYF	TGTGCCATCAGTGAGGGGGACGGGAAAAACGAGCAGTACTTC
-	TRBV7-8	TRBJ2-1	15	-	CASSPLASPQNEQFF	TGTGCCAGCAGCCCTTTAGCGAGCCCTCAAAATGAGCAGTTCTTC
-	TRBV2	TRBJ1-6	14	-	CASSDSGMDSPLHF	TGTGCCAGCAGTGATTCCGGAATGGATTCACCCCTCCACTTT
TRBD1	TRBV11-3	TRBJ1-3	16	-	CASSSGTGAVGNTIYF	TGTGCCAGCAGCTCCGGGACAGGGGCGGTTGGAAACACCATATATTTT
-	TRBV7-6	TRBJ1-5	14	-	CASSLAGGNQPQHF	TGTGCCAGCAGCTTAGCAGGAGGGAATCAGCCCCAGCATTTT
-	TRBV7-9	TRBJ1-2	14	few	CASSLMETQGGYTF	TGTGCCAGCAGCTTAATGGAGACACAGGGTGGCTACACCTTC
-	TRBV12-3/TRBV12-4	TRBJ1-2	12	-	CASSWGPYDYTF	TGTGCCAGCAGTTGGGGGCCCTATGACTACACCTTC
-	TRBV6-5	TRBJ1-1	15	-	CASSYSRGQTTEAFF	TGTGCCAGCAGTTACTCTAGGGGACAAACCACTGAAGCTTTCTTT
TRBD2	TRBV7-9	TRBJ2-7	14	-	CASSAAGGSYEQYF	TGTGCCAGCAGCGCAGCGGGGGGCTCCTACGAGCAGTACTTC
-	TRBV19	TRBJ1-1	13	-	CASSVGGRTEAFF	TGTGCCAGTAGTGTGGGGGGCAGGACTGAAGCTTTCTTT
-	TRBV5-5	TRBJ1-1	13	-	CASSLQVGSEAFF	TGTGCCAGCAGCTTGCAAGTTGGGAGTGAAGCTTTCTTT
-	TRBV28	TRBJ2-2	16	-	CASSLSGLEGTGELFF	TGTGCCAGCAGTTTATCTGGTCTGGAGGGCACCGGGGAGCTGTTTTTT
-	TRBV4-3	TRBJ2-5	16	-	CASSQDALPPSATQYF	TGCGCCAGCAGCCAAGACGCGCTGCCGCCAAGTGCGACCCAGTACTTC
TRBD1	TRBV27	TRBJ1-3	16	once	CASSLTGVESGNTIYF	TGTGCCAGCAGCCTCACAGGGGTCGAGTCTGGAAACACCATATATTTT
TRBD2	TRBV27	TRBJ2-5	15	-	CASSSGLAGGGTQYF	TGTGCCAGCAGTTCGGGACTAGCGGGGGGAGGGACCCAGTACTTC
-	TRBV1	TRBJ2-7	15	-	CTSSQELRGGYEQYF	TGCACCAGCAGCCAAGAGCTCAGGGGAGGCTACGAGCAGTACTTC
-	TRBV4-1	TRBJ2-2	14	-	CASSQVGMSGELFF	TGCGCCAGCAGCCAAGTAGGAATGAGCGGGGAGCTGTTTTTT
-	TRBV4-3	TRBJ2-1	18	-	CASSQVPLGATQGNEQFF	TGCGCCAGCAGCCAAGTCCCACTTGGAGCCACTCAGGGGAATGAGCAGTTCTTC
-	TRBV11-2	TRBJ1-1	15	-	CASSLERGQQTEAFF	TGTGCCAGCAGTCTCGAACGGGGGCAGCAAACTGAAGCTTTCTTT
-	TRBV5-6	TRBJ1-2	13	-	CASSLAQVPGYTF	TGTGCCAGCAGCTTGGCCCAGGTGCCGGGCTACACCTTC
-	TRBV7-8	TRBJ1-2	15	-	CASSLAIGQNYGYTF	TGTGCCAGCAGCTTAGCTATTGGGCAGAACTATGGCTACACCTTC
-	TRBV18	TRBJ2-3	11	-	CASQGGDTQYF	TGTGCCAGCCAAGGGGGAGATACGCAGTATTTT
TRBD2	TRBV5-4	TRBJ2-1	13	-	CASSLTSGDEQFF	TGTGCCAGCAGCTTGACTAGCGGGGATGAGCAGTTCTTC
-	TRBV30	TRBJ1-5	12	-	CAWSAGNQPQHF	TGTGCCTGGAGTGCAGGGAATCAGCCCCAGCATTTT
-	TRBV5-6	TRBJ1-5	15	-	CASSLAMGTNQPQHF	TGTGCCAGCAGCTTGGCCATGGGAACGAATCAGCCCCAGCATTTT
-	TRBV30	TRBJ2-5	13	-	CAWFSSLGETQYF	TGTGCCTGGTTTTCTAGCTTGGGGGAGACCCAGTACTTC
-	TRBV25-1	TRBJ1-4	15	-	CASSSNRALNEKLFF	TGTGCCAGCAGCAGCAACAGGGCTTTGAATGAAAAACTGTTTTTT
-	TRBV12-3/TRBV12-4	TRBJ2-7	12	once	CASSRHPYEQYF	TGTGCCAGCAGTCGTCACCCCTACGAGCAGTACTTC
-	TRBV6-8	TRBJ1-5	14	-	CASSYFQLNQPQHF	TGTGCCAGCAGTTACTTTCAGCTCAATCAGCCCCAGCATTTT
-	TRBV7-9	TRBJ1-1	15	-	CASSQTDLMNTEAFF	TGTGCCAGCAGTCAAACAGACCTAATGAACACTGAAGCTTTCTTT